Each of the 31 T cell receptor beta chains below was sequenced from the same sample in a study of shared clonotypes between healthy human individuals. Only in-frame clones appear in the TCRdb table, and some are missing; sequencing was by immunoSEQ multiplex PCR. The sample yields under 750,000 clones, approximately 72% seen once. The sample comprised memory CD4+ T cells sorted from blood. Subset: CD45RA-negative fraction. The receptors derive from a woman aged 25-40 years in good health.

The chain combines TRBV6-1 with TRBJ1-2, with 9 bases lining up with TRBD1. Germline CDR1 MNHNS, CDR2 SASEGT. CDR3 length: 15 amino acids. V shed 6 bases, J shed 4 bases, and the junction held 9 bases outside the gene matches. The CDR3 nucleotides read TGTGCCAGCAGCGCAAACTGGGACAGGGCCTATGGCTACACCTTC. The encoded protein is CASSANWDRAYGYTF.

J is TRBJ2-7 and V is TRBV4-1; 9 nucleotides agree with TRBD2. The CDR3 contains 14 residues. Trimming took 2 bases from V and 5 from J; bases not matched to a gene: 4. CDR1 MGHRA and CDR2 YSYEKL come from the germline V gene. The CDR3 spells CASSQSGRRDEQYF. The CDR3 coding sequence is TGCGCCAGCAGCCAAAGCGGGAGGCGCGACGAGCAGTACTTC.

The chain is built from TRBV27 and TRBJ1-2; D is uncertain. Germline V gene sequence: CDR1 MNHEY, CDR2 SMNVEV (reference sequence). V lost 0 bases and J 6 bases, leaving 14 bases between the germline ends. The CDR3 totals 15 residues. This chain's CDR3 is CASSLSASPRNGYTF. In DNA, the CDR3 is TGTGCCAGCAGTTTATCGGCATCCCCGAGGAATGGCTACACCTTC.

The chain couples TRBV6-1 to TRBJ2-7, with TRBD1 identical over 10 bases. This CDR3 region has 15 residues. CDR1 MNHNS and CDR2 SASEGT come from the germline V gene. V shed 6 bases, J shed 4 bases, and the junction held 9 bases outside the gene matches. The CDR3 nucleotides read TGTGCCAGCAGAGCACCGGGACAGGGGTTTTACGAGCAGTACTTC. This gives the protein CASRAPGQGFYEQYF.

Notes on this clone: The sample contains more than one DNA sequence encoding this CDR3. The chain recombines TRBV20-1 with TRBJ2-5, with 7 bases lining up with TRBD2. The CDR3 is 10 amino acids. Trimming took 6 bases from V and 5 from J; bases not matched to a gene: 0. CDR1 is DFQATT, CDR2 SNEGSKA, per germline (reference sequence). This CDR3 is CSAGRETQYF. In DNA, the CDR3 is TGCAGTGCCGGGAGGGAGACCCAGTACTTC.

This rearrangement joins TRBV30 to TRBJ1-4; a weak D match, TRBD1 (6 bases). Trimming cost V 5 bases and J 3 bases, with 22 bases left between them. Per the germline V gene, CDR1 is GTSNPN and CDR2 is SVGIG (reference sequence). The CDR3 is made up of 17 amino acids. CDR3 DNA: TGTGCCTGGGGCAACCATTGGGCAGGGGATGCTAATGAAAAACTGTTTTTT. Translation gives CAWGNHWAGDANEKLFF.

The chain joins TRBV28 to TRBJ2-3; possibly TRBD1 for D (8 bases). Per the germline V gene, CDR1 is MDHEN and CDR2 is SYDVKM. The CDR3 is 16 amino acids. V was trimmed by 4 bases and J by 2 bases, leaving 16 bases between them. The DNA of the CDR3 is TGTGCCAGCAGTTCGACAGGGGAGGGGGACACAGATACGCAGTATTTT. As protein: CASSSTGEGDTDTQYF.

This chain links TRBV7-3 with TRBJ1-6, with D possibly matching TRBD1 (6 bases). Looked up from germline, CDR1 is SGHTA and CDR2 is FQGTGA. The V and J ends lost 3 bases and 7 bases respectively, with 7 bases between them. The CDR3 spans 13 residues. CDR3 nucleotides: TGTGCCAGCAGCTTGGGACAAAATTCACCCCTCCACTTT. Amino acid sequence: CASSLGQNSPLHF.

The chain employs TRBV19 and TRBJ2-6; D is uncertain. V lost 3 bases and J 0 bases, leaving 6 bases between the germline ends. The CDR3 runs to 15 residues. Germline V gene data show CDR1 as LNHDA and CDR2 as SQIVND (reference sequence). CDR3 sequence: CASSISVSGANVLTF. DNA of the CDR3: TGTGCCAGTAGTATCAGTGTCTCTGGGGCCAACGTCCTGACTTTC.

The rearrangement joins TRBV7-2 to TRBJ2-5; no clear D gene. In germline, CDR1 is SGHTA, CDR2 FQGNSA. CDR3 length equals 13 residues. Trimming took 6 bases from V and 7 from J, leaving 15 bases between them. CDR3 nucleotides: TGTGCCAGCAGATTCTCCTCCCTCACGACCCAGTACTTC. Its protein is CASRFSSLTTQYF. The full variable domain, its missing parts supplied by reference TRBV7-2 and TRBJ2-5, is GAGVSQSPSNKVTEKGKDVELRCDPISGHTALYWYRQSLGQGLEFLIYFQGNSAPDKSGLPSDRFSAERTGGSVSTLTIQRTQQEDSAVYLCASRFSSLTTQYFGPGTRLLVL.

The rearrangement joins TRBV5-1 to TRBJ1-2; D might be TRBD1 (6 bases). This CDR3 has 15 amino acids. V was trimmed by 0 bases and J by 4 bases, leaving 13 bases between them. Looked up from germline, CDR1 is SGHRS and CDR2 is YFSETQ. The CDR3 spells CASSLGSGVVYGYTF. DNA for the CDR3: TGCGCCAGCAGCTTGGGTTCAGGGGTGGTCTATGGCTACACCTTC.

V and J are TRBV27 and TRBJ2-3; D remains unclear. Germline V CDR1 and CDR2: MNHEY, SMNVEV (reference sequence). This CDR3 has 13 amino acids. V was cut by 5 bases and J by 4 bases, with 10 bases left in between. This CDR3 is CASSPLIADTQYF. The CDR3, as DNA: TGTGCCAGCAGTCCGCTCATAGCAGATACGCAGTATTTT.

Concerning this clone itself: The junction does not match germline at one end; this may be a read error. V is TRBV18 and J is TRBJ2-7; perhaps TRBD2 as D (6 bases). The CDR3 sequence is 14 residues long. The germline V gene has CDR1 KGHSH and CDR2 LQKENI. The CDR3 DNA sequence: TGTGCCAGCTCACCTTTACTAGCCTCCGACGAGCAGTACTTC. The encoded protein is CASSPLLASDEQYF.

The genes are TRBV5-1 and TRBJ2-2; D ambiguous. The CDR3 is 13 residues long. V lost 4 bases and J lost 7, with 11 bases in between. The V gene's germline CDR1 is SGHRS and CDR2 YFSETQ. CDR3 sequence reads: CASSLGLDGELFF. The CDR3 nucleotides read TGCGCCAGCAGCCTAGGTTTGGACGGGGAGCTGTTTTTT.

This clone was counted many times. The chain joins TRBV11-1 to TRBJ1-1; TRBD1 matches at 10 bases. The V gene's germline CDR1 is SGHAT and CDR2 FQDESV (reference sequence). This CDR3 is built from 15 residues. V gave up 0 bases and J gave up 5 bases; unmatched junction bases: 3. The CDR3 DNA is TGTGCCAGCAGCTTAGCCGACAGGGGGCGGACTGAAGCTTTCTTT. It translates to CASSLADRGRTEAFF.

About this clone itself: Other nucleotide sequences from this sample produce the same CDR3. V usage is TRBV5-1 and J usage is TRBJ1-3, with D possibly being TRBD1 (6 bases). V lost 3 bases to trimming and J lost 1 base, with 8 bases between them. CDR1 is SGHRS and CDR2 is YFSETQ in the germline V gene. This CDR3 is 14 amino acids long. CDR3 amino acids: CASSSQGSGNTIYF. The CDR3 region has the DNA TGCGCCAGCAGCTCCCAGGGGTCTGGAAACACCATATATTTT.

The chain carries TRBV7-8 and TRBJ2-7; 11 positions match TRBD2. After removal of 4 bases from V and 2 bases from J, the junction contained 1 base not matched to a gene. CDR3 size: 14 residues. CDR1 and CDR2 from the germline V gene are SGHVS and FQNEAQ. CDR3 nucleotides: TGTGCCAGCAGCTCTAGCGGGGGGACCTACGAGCAGTACTTC. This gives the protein CASSSSGGTYEQYF. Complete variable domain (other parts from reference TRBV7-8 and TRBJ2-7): GAGVSQSPRYKVAKRGQDVALRCDPISGHVSLFWYQQALGQGPEFLTYFQNEAQLDKSGLPSDRFFAERPEGSVSTLKIQRTQQEDSAVYLCASSSSGGTYEQYFGPGTRLTVT.

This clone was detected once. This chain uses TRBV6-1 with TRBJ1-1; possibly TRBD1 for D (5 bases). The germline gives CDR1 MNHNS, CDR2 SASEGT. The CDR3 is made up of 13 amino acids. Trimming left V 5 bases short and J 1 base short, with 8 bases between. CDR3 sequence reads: CASSTGGNTEAFF. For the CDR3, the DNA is TGTGCCAGCAGTACGGGGGGGAACACTGAAGCTTTCTTT.

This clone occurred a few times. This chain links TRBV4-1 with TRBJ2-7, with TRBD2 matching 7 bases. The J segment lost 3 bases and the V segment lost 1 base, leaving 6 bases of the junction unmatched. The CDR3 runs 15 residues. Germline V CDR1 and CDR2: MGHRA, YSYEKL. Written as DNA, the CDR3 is TGCGCCAGCAGCCAAGCCCCGGGAGGACTCTACGAGCAGTACTTC. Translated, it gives CASSQAPGGLYEQYF.

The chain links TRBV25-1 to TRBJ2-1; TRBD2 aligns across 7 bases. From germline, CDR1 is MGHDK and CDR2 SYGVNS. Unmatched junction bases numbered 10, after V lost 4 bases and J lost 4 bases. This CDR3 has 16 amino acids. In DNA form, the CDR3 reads TGTGCCAGCAGTGCGATCCTAGCGGACGATTACAATGAGCAGTTCTTC. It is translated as CASSAILADDYNEQFF. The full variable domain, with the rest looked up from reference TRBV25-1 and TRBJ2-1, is EADIYQTPRYLVIGTGKKITLECSQTMGHDKMYWYQQDPGMELHLIHYSYGVNSTEKGDLSSESTVSRIRTEHFPLTLESARPSHTSQYLCASSAILADDYNEQFFGPGTRLTVL.

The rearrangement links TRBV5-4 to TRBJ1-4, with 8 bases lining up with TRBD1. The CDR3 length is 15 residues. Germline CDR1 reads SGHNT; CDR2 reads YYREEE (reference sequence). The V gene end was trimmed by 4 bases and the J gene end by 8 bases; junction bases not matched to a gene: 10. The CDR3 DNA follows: TGTGCCAGCAGCCAAGATCTCGGGACAGGCGAAAAACTGTTTTTT. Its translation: CASSQDLGTGEKLFF.

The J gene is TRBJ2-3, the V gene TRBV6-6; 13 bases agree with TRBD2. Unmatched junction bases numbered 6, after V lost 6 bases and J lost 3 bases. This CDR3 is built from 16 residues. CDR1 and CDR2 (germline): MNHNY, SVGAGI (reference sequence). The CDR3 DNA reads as TGTGCCAGCAGGCGCGCGACTAGCGGGAGGACAGATACGCAGTATTTT. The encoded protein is CASRRATSGRTDTQYF.

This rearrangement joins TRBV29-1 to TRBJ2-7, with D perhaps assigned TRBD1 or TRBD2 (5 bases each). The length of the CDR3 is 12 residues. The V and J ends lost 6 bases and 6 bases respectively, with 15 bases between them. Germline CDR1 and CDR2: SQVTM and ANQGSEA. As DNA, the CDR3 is TGCAGCGTGTCTGGGGGTGGGGCCGAGCAGTACTTC. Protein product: CSVSGGGAEQYF.

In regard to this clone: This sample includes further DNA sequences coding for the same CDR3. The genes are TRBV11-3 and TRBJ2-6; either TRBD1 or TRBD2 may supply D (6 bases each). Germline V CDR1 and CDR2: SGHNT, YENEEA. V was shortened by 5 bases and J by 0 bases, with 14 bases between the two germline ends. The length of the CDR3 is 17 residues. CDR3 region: CASSPGGGTSGANVLTF. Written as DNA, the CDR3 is TGTGCCAGCAGCCCCGGAGGGGGGACCTCTGGGGCCAACGTCCTGACTTTC.

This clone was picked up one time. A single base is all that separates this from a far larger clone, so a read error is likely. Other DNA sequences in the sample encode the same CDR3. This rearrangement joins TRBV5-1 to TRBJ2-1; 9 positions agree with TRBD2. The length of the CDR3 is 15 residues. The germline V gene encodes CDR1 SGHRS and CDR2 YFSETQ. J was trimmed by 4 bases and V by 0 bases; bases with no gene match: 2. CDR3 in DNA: TGCGCCAGCAGCTTGGCAACTAGCGGGTACAATGAGCAGTTCTTC. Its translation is CASSLATSGYNEQFF.

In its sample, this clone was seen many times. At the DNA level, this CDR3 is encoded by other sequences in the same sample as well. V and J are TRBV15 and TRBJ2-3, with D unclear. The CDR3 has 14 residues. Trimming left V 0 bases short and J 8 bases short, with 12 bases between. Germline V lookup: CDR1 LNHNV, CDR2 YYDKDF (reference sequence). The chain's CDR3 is CATSREVVLGTQYF. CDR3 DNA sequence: TGTGCCACCAGCAGAGAGGTGGTTTTAGGTACGCAGTATTTT.

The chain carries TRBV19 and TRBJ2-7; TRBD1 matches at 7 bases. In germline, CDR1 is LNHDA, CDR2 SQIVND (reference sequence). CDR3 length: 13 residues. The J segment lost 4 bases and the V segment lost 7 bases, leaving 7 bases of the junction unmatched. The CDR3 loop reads CASNSGTDYEQYF. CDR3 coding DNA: TGTGCCAGTAATTCCGGGACAGATTACGAGCAGTACTTC.

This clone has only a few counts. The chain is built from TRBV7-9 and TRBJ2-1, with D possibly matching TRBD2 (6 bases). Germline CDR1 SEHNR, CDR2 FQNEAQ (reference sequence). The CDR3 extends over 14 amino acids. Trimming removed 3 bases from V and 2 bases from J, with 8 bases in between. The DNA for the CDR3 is TGTGCCAGCAGCTTTAGCGGAGCCTACAATGAGCAGTTCTTC. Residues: CASSFSGAYNEQFF.

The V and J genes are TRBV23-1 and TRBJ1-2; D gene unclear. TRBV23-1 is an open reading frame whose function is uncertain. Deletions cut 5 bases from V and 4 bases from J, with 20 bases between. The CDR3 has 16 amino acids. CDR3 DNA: TGCGCCAGCAGTTTTAGGACGGTGGCCGGAGCCTATGGCTACACCTTC. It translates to CASSFRTVAGAYGYTF.

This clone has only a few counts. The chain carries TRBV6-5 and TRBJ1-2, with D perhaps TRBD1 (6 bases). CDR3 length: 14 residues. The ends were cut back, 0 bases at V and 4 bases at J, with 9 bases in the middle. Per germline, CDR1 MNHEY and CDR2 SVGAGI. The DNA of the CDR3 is TGTGCCAGCAGTTACTCAAGGACAGCCTATGGCTACACCTTC. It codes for CASSYSRTAYGYTF.

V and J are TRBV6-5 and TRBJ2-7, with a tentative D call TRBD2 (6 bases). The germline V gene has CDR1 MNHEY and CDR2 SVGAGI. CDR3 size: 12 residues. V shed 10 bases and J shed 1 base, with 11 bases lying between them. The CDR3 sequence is CATRRESYEQYF. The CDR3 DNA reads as TGTGCCACCCGACGGGAGTCCTACGAGCAGTACTTC.